The sample holds many counts of the clone carrying this T cell receptor (beta chain). Investigators prepared the TCR beta libraries by applying iRepertoire HTBI primers and Arm-PCR of CDR3 regions. TCRdb called the multiplex PCR reads again in MiXCR, with one record for every CDR3 protein. This sample carries roughly 560,000 distinct CDR3 sequences, around 12% of them seen once, and the ten largest clones take about 8.9%. The sample belongs to a study of regulatory T cells in long-lasting Graves disease. The CDR3 consists of 18 residues. The germline CDR1 and CDR2 sequences are SGDLS and YYNGEE. With V trimmed by 0 bases and J by 4 bases, 12 bases remained unmatched. The time point: newly diagnosed GD, antithyroid drugs for less than 3 months. The TCR library was made from RNA that had been extracted from PBMCs in TRIzol. This same sample was also taken into another study, of T cells in Graves' hyperthyroidism and ophthalmopathy.

The clonotype originates from a woman in her twenties or thirties with Graves disease. This rearrangement joins TRBV9 to TRBJ2-5; 10 bases line up with TRBD2. The source material was peripheral blood mononuclear cells (PBMCs), sampled at new diagnosis, from a patient treated with antithyroid drugs. The CDR3 region is CASSVGVAGGFRGETQYF. CDR3 nucleotides: TGTGCCAGCAGCGTAGGGGTAGCGGGAGGATTTCGAGGAGAGACCCAGTACTTC.